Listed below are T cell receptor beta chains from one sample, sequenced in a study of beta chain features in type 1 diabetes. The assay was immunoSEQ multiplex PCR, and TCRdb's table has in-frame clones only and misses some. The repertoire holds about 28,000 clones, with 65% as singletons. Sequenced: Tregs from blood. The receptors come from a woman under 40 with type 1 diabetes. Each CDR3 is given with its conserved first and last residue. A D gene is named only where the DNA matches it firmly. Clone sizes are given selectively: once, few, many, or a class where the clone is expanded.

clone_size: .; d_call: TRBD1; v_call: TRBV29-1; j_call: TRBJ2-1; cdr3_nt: TGCAGCGTCGTAGGGGACAGGGGCCCCTACAATGAGCAGTTCTTC; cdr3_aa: CSVVGDRGPYNEQFF
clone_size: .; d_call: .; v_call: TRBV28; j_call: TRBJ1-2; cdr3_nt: TGTGCCAGCACTCCCAGGGGCTATGGCTACACCTTC; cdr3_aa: CASTPRGYGYTF
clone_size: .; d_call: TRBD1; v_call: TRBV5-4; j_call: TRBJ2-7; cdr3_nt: TGTGCCAGCAGCGCGCCCGGGACAGGGCCCTACGAGCAGTACTTC; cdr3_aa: CASSAPGTGPYEQYF
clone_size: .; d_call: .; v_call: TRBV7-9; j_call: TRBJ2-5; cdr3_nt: TGTGCCAGCAGCTTAATTGGGCAAATCGGCCAGTACTTC; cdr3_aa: CASSLIGQIGQYF
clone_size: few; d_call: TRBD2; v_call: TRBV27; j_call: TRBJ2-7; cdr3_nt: TGTGCCAGCAGTTTAGCGGGAGCCTACGAGCAGTACTTC; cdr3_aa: CASSLAGAYEQYF
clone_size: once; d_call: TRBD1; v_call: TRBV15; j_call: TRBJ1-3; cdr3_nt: TGTGCCACCAGCAGAGAACTGGGACAGACCATATATTTT; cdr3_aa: CATSRELGQTIYF
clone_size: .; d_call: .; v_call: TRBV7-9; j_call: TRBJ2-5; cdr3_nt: TGTGCCAGCAGCTTACTTGATGGGAGAAGAAAGACCCAGTACTTC; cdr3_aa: CASSLLDGRRKTQYF
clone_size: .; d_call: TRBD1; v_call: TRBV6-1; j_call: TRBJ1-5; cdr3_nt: TGTGCCAGCAGTGCAACAGGGGGGTCACGGCCCCAGCATTTT; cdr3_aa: CASSATGGSRPQHF
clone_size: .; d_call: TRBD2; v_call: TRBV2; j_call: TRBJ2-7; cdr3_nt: TGTGCCAGCCGAAATTTTTTTCCGGGACTAGCGGGCTCCTACGAGCAGTACTTC; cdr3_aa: CASRNFFPGLAGSYEQYF
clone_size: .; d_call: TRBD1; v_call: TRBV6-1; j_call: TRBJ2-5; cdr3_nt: TGTGCCAGCAGACCTGGACAGGGTTGGGAGACCCAGTACTTC; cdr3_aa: CASRPGQGWETQYF
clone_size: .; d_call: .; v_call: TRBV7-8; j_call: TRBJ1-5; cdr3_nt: TGTGCCAGCAGCTTAGGACAGTATCAGCCCCAGCATTTT; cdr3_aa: CASSLGQYQPQHF
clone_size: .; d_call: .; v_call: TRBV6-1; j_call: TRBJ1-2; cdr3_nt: TGTGCCAGCAGTGAAGGGTTAGGGAGCTATGGCTACACCTTC; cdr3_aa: CASSEGLGSYGYTF
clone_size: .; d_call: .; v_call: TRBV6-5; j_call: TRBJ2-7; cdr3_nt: TGTGCCAGCAGTACGGGAGTTCCCTACGAGCAGTACTTC; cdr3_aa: CASSTGVPYEQYF
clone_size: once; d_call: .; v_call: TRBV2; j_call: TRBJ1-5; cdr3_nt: TGTGCCAGCAGGCGGACAGTAAATCAGCCCCAGCATTTT; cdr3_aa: CASRRTVNQPQHF
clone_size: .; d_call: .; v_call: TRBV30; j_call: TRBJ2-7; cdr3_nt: TGTGCCTGGATGTCGGACTCCCCCTCCTACGAGCAGTACTTC; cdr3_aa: CAWMSDSPSYEQYF
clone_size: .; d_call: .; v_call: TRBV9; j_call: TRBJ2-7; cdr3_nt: TGTGCCAGCAGCGTCAGGTTAAGCTCCTACGAGCAGTACTTC; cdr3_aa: CASSVRLSSYEQYF